Listed below are T cell receptor beta chains from one sample, sequenced in a study of metastatic and nonmetastatic thyroid tumors. TCRdb reassembled clones from the PCR reads with MiXCR. Among 55,000 to 75,000 clones listed, 18% were seen once. The sequenced sample consisted of blood. The receptor source for this set is a female donor with papillary thyroid cancer or a benign thyroid nodule (not recorded which). Some clones in this sample may be carry-over from other donors' samples. CDR3s include the opening cysteine and the closing phenylalanine or tryptophan. A D gene is named only where the DNA matches it firmly. The listing skips clone size in some rows; elsewhere it reads once, few, many or a size class.

cdr3_nt cdr3_aa d_call clone_size j_call v_call
TGCAGTGCTAACGGGGATGTGAGCTACGAGCAGTACTTC CSANGDVSYEQYF - - TRBJ2-7 TRBV20-1
TGTGCCAGCAGTTCCTTAACCGGGACTCCCCTCCACTTT CASSSLTGTPLHF - few TRBJ1-6 TRBV6-2/TRBV6-3
TGTGCCAGCAGCTTAGTAGCGGGAGGTGGCAATGAGCAGTTCTTC CASSLVAGGGNEQFF TRBD2 many TRBJ2-1 TRBV7-9
TGCAGTGCCAAAGGAACAGGGAGAGAGACCCAGTACTTC CSAKGTGRETQYF - many TRBJ2-5 TRBV20-1
TGTGCCACCAGCAGAGATTTGACCGGGGAGCTGTTTTTT CATSRDLTGELFF - many TRBJ2-2 TRBV15
TGTGCCAGCAGCTACGGACAGGCTTCCTCGTCCTACGAGCAGTACTTC CASSYGQASSSYEQYF TRBD1 many TRBJ2-7 TRBV6-1
TGTGCCAGCAGTTACGGGGCAGGGGGAAGAACTGAAGCTTTCTTT CASSYGAGGRTEAFF TRBD1 few TRBJ1-1 TRBV6-5
TGTGCCAGCACCAGGGTGGGGGAGAATGAGCAGTTCTTC CASTRVGENEQFF - many TRBJ2-1 TRBV11-2
TGTGCCAGCAGCCCGAGGGGGGACACTGAAGCTTTCTTT CASSPRGDTEAFF - many TRBJ1-1 TRBV7-9
TGTGCCAGCAGCCCACCCGGTAGGCTAGCGGGAACAGAGACCCAGTACTTC CASSPPGRLAGTETQYF TRBD2 many TRBJ2-5 TRBV3-1
TGTGCCAGCAGCTTAATTTCGGCAGGGGTGTCACCCCTCCACTTT CASSLISAGVSPLHF - many TRBJ1-6 TRBV7-2
TGCGCCAGCAGCCAAGTGGCTAGCGCGCAAACTGAGCAGTTCTTC CASSQVASAQTEQFF - many TRBJ2-1 TRBV4-1
TGTGCCTGGACCACGGGACAGGAGCCGGGAGAGCAGTACTTC CAWTTGQEPGEQYF TRBD1 medium-sized TRBJ2-7 TRBV30
TGTGCCAGCAGTCACAACAGAAGGAACGAGCAGTACTTC CASSHNRRNEQYF - - TRBJ2-7 TRBV27
TGTGCCAGCAGCTTATGGTCGAGCGGCGGGGGACCAGATACGCAGTATTTT CASSLWSSGGGPDTQYF TRBD2 many TRBJ2-3 TRBV28
TGCAGTGCTAGAATCCGTTACAATGAGCAGTTCTTC CSARIRYNEQFF - many TRBJ2-1 TRBV20-1
TGTGCCAGCAGTGAAGGCGGGAGGATCGGCACAGATACGCAGTATTTT CASSEGGRIGTDTQYF TRBD2 many TRBJ2-3 TRBV2
TGTGCCACCAGCAGATCCCCTCCCAGGGATGGAGGCTACACCTTC CATSRSPPRDGGYTF - many TRBJ1-2 TRBV15
TGTGCCAGCTCACCTGGCGGGCGACTAAGCTCCTACGAGCAGTACTTC CASSPGGRLSSYEQYF - few TRBJ2-7 TRBV18
TGTGCCAGCAGCGCCGGGACAGGGGGTTACGAGCAGTACTTC CASSAGTGGYEQYF TRBD1 many TRBJ2-7 TRBV9
TGTGCCAGCAGTGACCCCGGAAGAAGAGACTCCTACGAGCAGTACTTC CASSDPGRRDSYEQYF - few TRBJ2-7 TRBV6-1
TGCGCCAGCAGCCATCCCGACAGCAATCAGCCCCAGCATTTT CASSHPDSNQPQHF - many TRBJ1-5 TRBV4-1
TGCAGTGCTAGTCCGGGAGTAGGCGATACGCAGTATTTT CSASPGVGDTQYF - - TRBJ2-3 TRBV20-1
TGTGCCTGGAGTGGAGGGGAGGGATATGGCTACACCTTC CAWSGGEGYGYTF - medium-sized TRBJ1-2 TRBV30
TGTGCCTGGTTTTCTAGACAGAGTGGGACCGGGGAGCTGTTTTTT CAWFSRQSGTGELFF - - TRBJ2-2 TRBV30
TGTGCCAGTATGGGGGCCCAGTCGAACACTGAAGCTTTCTTT CASMGAQSNTEAFF - - TRBJ1-1 TRBV6-1
TGTGCCAGCAGCGGGTCCACCGGGGAGCTGTTTTTT CASSGSTGELFF - many TRBJ2-2 TRBV9
TGTGCCAGCAGTACTGGACCTATGAGCTCTGGGGCCAACGTCCTGACTTTC CASSTGPMSSGANVLTF - - TRBJ2-6 TRBV25-1